This record covers a single T cell receptor beta chain. During active infection, Seattle patients enrolled and were then monitored through disease. The V end lost 0 bases, the J end lost 4 bases, and 7 bases lay between the germline ends. CDR1 is SGHRS, CDR2 YFSETQ, per germline. The CDR3 is 13 residues long. The data stem from a study of blood T cell repertoires in COVID-19. Profiling relied on immunoSEQ multiplex PCR, and the TCRdb table lists in-frame clones only, not all of them. Altogether 380,000 or so clones are present, 80% to 90% being singletons, with the ten largest covering roughly 7.2%. The chain recombines TRBV5-1 with TRBJ1-1; D not resolved. The sequence derives from a woman aged 55-75 years with COVID-19, enrolled during active disease. The sample taken for sequencing was peripheral blood. In DNA form, the CDR3 reads TGCGCCAGCAGCTTGGTAATCGGCACTGAAGCTTTCTTT. This encodes CASSLVIGTEAFF.